This passage covers 11 T cell receptor beta chains from one sample sequenced in a study of T cells after posttransplantation cyclophosphamide. Treatment was busulfan-fludarabine conditioning, a marrow graft, and cyclophosphamide on days +3 and +4. Generated by immunoSEQ multiplex PCR, the TCRdb table keeps only in-frame clones and is missing some. The sample consists of about 36,000 clones, around 80% of them appearing once. Sample: CD4+ T cells sorted from blood, taken roughly 2,000 days after a stem cell transplant with posttransplant cyclophosphamide. Source of these receptors: a female patient in her forties or fifties who received an allogeneic stem cell transplant from a related donor, was CMV-positive, and had no GVHD. T cells may partly derive from the graft donor.

The chain has TRBV6-5 and TRBJ1-1; D is possibly TRBD1 (6 bases). Trimming cost V 4 bases and J 1 base, with 13 bases left between them. Germline values: CDR1 MNHEY, CDR2 SVGAGI. This CDR3 has 15 residues. CDR3: CASSFRGRGNTEAFF. Written as DNA, the CDR3 is TGTGCCAGCAGTTTCAGGGGTAGGGGGAACACTGAAGCTTTCTTT.

The J gene is TRBJ2-7, the V gene TRBV10-3; 9 bases agree with TRBD1. Germline V gene lookup returns CDR1 ENHRY and CDR2 SYGVKD. The V segment lost 3 bases and the J segment 5 bases; nucleotides outside the gene matches: 11. The CDR3 has 16 amino acids. The CDR3 region is CAISEMKGQGNNEQYF. CDR3 in DNA: TGTGCCATCAGTGAAATGAAAGGACAGGGGAACAACGAGCAGTACTTC.

The V and J genes are TRBV6-4 and TRBJ1-3, with 10 bases identical to TRBD1. The CDR3 length is 19 residues. Trimming took 7 bases from V and 0 from J; bases not matched to a gene: 15. Germline V lookup: CDR1 MRHNA, CDR2 SNTAGT. The CDR3 here is CASIGGDRGRRGSGNTIYF. The DNA for the CDR3 is TGTGCCAGCATCGGGGGGGACAGGGGTAGGAGGGGCTCTGGAAACACCATATATTTT.

The gene calls are TRBV9 and TRBJ2-5; D gene uncertain. Germline V gene data show CDR1 as SGDLS and CDR2 as YYNGEE. This CDR3 has 13 amino acids. The V end lost 0 bases, the J end lost 5 bases, and 8 bases lay between the germline ends. CDR3 protein: CASSVDAAETQYF. The CDR3 nucleotides read TGTGCCAGCAGCGTAGATGCTGCGGAGACCCAGTACTTC.

This clone showed up just a few times. V and J are TRBV19 and TRBJ1-5, with D unclear. Trimming shortened V by 5 bases and J by 2 bases, and 10 bases separated the two germline ends. In germline, CDR1 is LNHDA, CDR2 SQIVND (reference sequence). This CDR3 spans 14 amino acids. The CDR3 coding sequence is TGTGCCAGTAGTTTACTCGGTGGCAATCAGCCCCAGCATTTT. This codes for CASSLLGGNQPQHF.

V and J are TRBV11-2 and TRBJ2-7; TRBD1 matches 8 bases. Germline values: CDR1 SGHAT, CDR2 FQNNGV. This CDR3 region has 16 residues. V dropped 1 base and J dropped 2; count of bases not matched to a gene: 7. The chain's CDR3 is CASSLGGPGGTYEQYF. CDR3 bases: TGTGCCAGCAGCTTAGGAGGGCCAGGGGGCACCTACGAGCAGTACTTC.

V gene TRBV28 combines with J gene TRBJ2-5, with TRBD2 identical over 10 bases. Germline V lookup: CDR1 MDHEN, CDR2 SYDVKM. V lost 7 bases, J lost 5 bases, and 7 bases stayed unmatched. The CDR3 totals 14 residues. This CDR3 reads CASTEAGGGETQYF. The CDR3 nucleotides read TGTGCCAGCACGGAAGCGGGGGGGGGTGAGACCCAGTACTTC.

This chain connects TRBV7-2 to TRBJ1-5; 10 nucleotides line up with TRBD1. This CDR3 is built from 15 residues. CDR1 SGHTA and CDR2 FQGNSA come from the germline V gene. V shed 4 bases, J shed 7 bases, and the junction held 7 bases outside the gene matches. The CDR3 DNA follows: TGTGCCAGCAGCTATACCGGGACAGGGGTCCAGCCCCAGCATTTT. As protein: CASSYTGTGVQPQHF.

The chain couples TRBV5-1 to TRBJ1-5, with unresolved D. Per germline, CDR1 SGHRS and CDR2 YFSETQ. The CDR3 extends over 15 amino acids. Deletions cut 4 bases from V and 2 bases from J, with 13 bases between. The CDR3, as DNA: TGCGCCAGCAGCACCTCCCCGGGAGGCAATCAGCCCCAGCATTTT. Translated: CASSTSPGGNQPQHF.

This clone showed up just a few times. The rearrangement links TRBV2 to TRBJ2-7; D is possibly TRBD1 (6 bases). This CDR3 region has 14 residues. Germline CDR1 and CDR2: SNHLY and FYNNEI. V was cut by 7 bases and J by 4 bases, with 17 bases left in between. The CDR3 bases are TGTGCCAGCATGTATCCTGGACAGAGATACGAGCAGTACTTC. Protein product: CASMYPGQRYEQYF.

This chain connects TRBV6-4 to TRBJ2-7; TRBD2 aligns across 9 bases. V lost 8 bases, J lost 0 bases, and 8 bases stayed unmatched. The CDR3 length is 15 residues. Germline V gene lookup returns CDR1 MRHNA and CDR2 SNTAGT. The CDR3, as DNA: TGTGCCAGCTCCCAAGCGGGGGGTGGCTCCTACGAGCAGTACTTC. It encodes CASSQAGGGSYEQYF.